These 4 T cell receptor beta chains were sequenced from one sample in a study of blood T cell repertoires in COVID-19. TCRdb keeps only in-frame clones here, not all; method: immunoSEQ multiplex PCR. The sample holds 110,000 to 150,000 clones; 65% to 90% are singletons and the top ten take approximately 8.2%. The sample consisted of peripheral blood. The source is a human donor in a cohort sampled during active COVID-19.

The V gene is TRBV19, the J gene TRBJ1-1, with 8 bases identical to TRBD1. Germline V gene lookup returns CDR1 LNHDA and CDR2 SQIVND (reference sequence). The CDR3 spans 11 residues. J gave up 10 bases and V 10 bases, and 8 bases lay outside the gene matches. CDR3 sequence (DNA): TGTGCCACCAGACAGGGGCCAAGAGCTTTCTTT. Translating gives CATRQGPRAFF.

The CDR3 loop is CASTIGGLAGWEQYF. CDR3 sequence (DNA): TGTGCCAGCACCATCGGAGGACTAGCGGGATGGGAGCAGTACTTC. This chain uses TRBV6-5 with TRBJ2-7; TRBD2 agrees at 12 bases. Germline loops: CDR1 MNHEY, CDR2 SVGAGI. V was pared by 7 bases and J by 7 bases, with 11 bases of the junction left unmatched. The CDR3 extends over 15 amino acids.

The chain has TRBV20-1 and TRBJ2-3; the D is unclear. Trimming removed 6 bases at V and 7 bases at J, with 11 bases between. The CDR3 extends over 11 amino acids. The germline gives CDR1 DFQATT, CDR2 SNEGSKA (reference sequence). As DNA, the CDR3 is TGCAGTGCCGAGTGGTCTTATACGCAGTATTTT. As protein: CSAEWSYTQYF.

V and J are TRBV7-3 and TRBJ2-5; TRBD2 matches at 14 bases. The V gene end was trimmed by 5 bases and the J gene end by 4 bases; junction bases not matched to a gene: 9. Germline lookup yields CDR1 SGHTA and CDR2 FQGTGA. The CDR3 consists of 17 residues. The CDR3 reads CASSLGTSGRVAETQYF. DNA for the CDR3: TGTGCCAGCAGCCTCGGGACTAGCGGGAGAGTTGCAGAGACCCAGTACTTC.